The rows below give T cell receptor beta chains drawn from one sample of a study of blood T cell repertoires in COVID-19. TCRdb's table, derived via immunoSEQ multiplex PCR, lists solely in-frame clones and lacks some. The sample has roughly 80,000 clones; 88% are singletons. Sequences were obtained from peripheral blood. The receptors were gathered from a man between 45 and 60 years old with active COVID-19. Each CDR3 is given with its conserved first and last residue. Fields, in order: clone size, J gene, V gene, CDR3 protein. Size tells how often a clone was seen (once, few, many) or the class of an expanded clone, and some rows leave it out.

. TRBJ2-7 TRBV5-6 CASSFKVTGSGYEQYF
. TRBJ1-5 TRBV2 CASSVLSTGGKGSNQPQHF
. TRBJ2-7 TRBV3-1/TRBV3-2 CASSTLPGGQGGSYEQYF
once TRBJ2-1 TRBV28 CASSLRDNYNEQFF
. TRBJ2-7 TRBV19 CASSMGDRSSYEQYF
. TRBJ1-5 TRBV18 CASSPTGINQPQHF
few TRBJ1-2 TRBV4-2 CASSQHRVANYGYTF
. TRBJ2-2 TRBV7-2 CASSLQQGATGELFF
. TRBJ2-1 TRBV28 CASSSTSDEQFF
. TRBJ2-6 TRBV7-2 CASSSPGQGTSGANVLTF
. TRBJ2-7 TRBV6-5 CASRSQGETYEQYF
. TRBJ2-1 TRBV5-1 CASSQDNSYNEQFF